These T cell receptor beta chains were read from a single sample in a study of T cell responses to AZD1222 COVID-19 vaccine. The method was immunoSEQ multiplex PCR; TCRdb's version includes in-frame clones alone and lacks a portion of them. The table records 120,000 or so clones, 86% of them present only once. The source material was peripheral blood, sampled 28 days after the second AZD1222 dose. The receptors were sampled from an adult who received the AZD1222 COVID-19 vaccine. The CDR3 runs from the conserved cysteine through the conserved F or W. The D gene is left open where the match is weak. Size is stated for part of the rows, as once, few or many counts, or as a class when the clone is expanded.

J gene,clone size,D gene,V gene,CDR3 protein,CDR3 DNA
TRBJ2-7,NA,TRBD1,TRBV5-1,CASSSSGQGLGYEQYF,TGCGCCAGCAGCTCATCCGGACAGGGGTTAGGCTACGAGCAGTACTTC
TRBJ1-6,NA,TRBD1,TRBV2,CASRDAGGGSPLHF,TGTGCCAGCCGTGATGCAGGGGGCGGTTCACCCCTCCACTTT
TRBJ1-5,NA,NA,TRBV11-2,CASSLGGGSHQPQHF,TGTGCCAGCAGCTTAGGGGGGGGGTCTCATCAGCCCCAGCATTTT
TRBJ2-2,NA,NA,TRBV6-5,CASRSRGTITGELFF,TGTGCCAGCAGATCCCGCGGGACAATCACCGGGGAGCTGTTTTTT
TRBJ1-2,few,NA,TRBV9,CASSPQSTGVGYTF,TGTGCCAGCAGCCCACAGTCGACGGGGGTTGGCTACACCTTC
TRBJ1-1,NA,TRBD1,TRBV7-3,CASSPGGNTEAFF,TGTGCCAGCAGCCCAGGGGGGAACACTGAAGCTTTCTTT
TRBJ1-3,NA,TRBD1,TRBV11-3,CASRQDRGPFGNTIYF,TGTGCCAGCAGACAAGACAGGGGTCCTTTTGGAAACACCATATATTTT
TRBJ2-7,NA,NA,TRBV11-2,CASSSQWTVNEQYF,TGTGCCAGCAGCTCTCAGTGGACGGTGAACGAGCAGTACTTC
TRBJ2-7,NA,TRBD2,TRBV19,CASSRKGTSGGKGQYF,TGTGCCAGTAGTCGAAAGGGTACTAGCGGGGGAAAGGGGCAGTACTTC
TRBJ2-1,NA,TRBD2,TRBV4-1,CASSQDGTSGRNEQFF,TGCGCCAGCAGCCAAGACGGGACTAGCGGGCGGAATGAGCAGTTCTTC
TRBJ1-1,NA,NA,TRBV19,CASSIVGLEAFF,TGTGCCAGTAGTATAGTTGGACTTGAAGCTTTCTTT
TRBJ2-7,NA,NA,TRBV7-2,CASSSGGLYEQYF,TGTGCCAGCAGCTCCGGTGGACTCTACGAGCAGTACTTC
TRBJ1-1,NA,NA,TRBV5-5,CASSPRGLLNTEAFF,TGTGCCAGCAGCCCACGGGGACTTTTGAACACTGAAGCTTTCTTT
TRBJ2-1,NA,NA,TRBV6-2/TRBV6-3,CASSSGLGEQFF,TGTGCCAGCAGTTCCGGTCTTGGGGAGCAGTTCTTC
TRBJ1-5,few,TRBD1,TRBV7-6,CASSYTGGGQPQHF,TGTGCCAGCAGTTATACAGGGGGTGGTCAGCCCCAGCATTTT
TRBJ2-7,many,NA,TRBV23-1,CASSHKTPIRGEQYF,TGCGCCAGCAGTCATAAGACACCTATCCGGGGGGAGCAGTACTTC
TRBJ1-6,NA,TRBD1,TRBV6-2/TRBV6-3,CASSYHRQGNSPLHF,TGTGCCAGCAGTTACCACCGACAGGGGAATTCACCCCTCCACTTT
TRBJ2-3,NA,NA,TRBV19,CASRRVGTDTQYF,TGTGCCAGTAGGAGAGTCGGCACAGATACGCAGTATTTT
TRBJ2-1,NA,NA,TRBV5-1,CASGYSRDNNEQFF,TGCGCCAGCGGATACAGCCGGGACAACAATGAGCAGTTCTTC
TRBJ2-7,NA,TRBD1,TRBV6-1,CASSETGGSFHEQYF,TGTGCCAGCAGTGAAACAGGGGGTTCGTTCCACGAGCAGTACTTC
TRBJ2-7,NA,TRBD2,TRBV30,CAWSAGTSSYEQYF,TGTGCCTGGAGCGCCGGGACTAGCTCCTACGAGCAGTACTTC
TRBJ2-3,NA,NA,TRBV3-1/TRBV3-2,CASSPHGIRGATDTQYF,TGTGCCAGCAGCCCGCATGGGATACGGGGGGCCACAGATACGCAGTATTTT
TRBJ2-7,once,TRBD1,TRBV19,CASSTSGQSDEQYF,TGTGCCAGTAGTACCTCGGGACAGAGCGACGAGCAGTACTTC
TRBJ1-2,NA,NA,TRBV13,CASSLYPGTNYGYTF,TGTGCCAGCAGCTTATACCCGGGGACGAACTATGGCTACACCTTC
TRBJ2-7,NA,NA,TRBV18,CASSPIYGSSYEQYF,TGTGCCAGCTCACCAATTTACGGGAGCTCCTACGAGCAGTACTTC